This T cell receptor (beta chain) is drawn from a study of blood T cell repertoires in COVID-19 (TCRdb year 2020). As for the study more broadly: The collaborator samples originated in the United States, Italy and Spain and spanned the acute and convalescent phases of COVID-19. The repertoires were released in a freely available public database intended as a resource for research on the immune response to SARS-CoV-2. Where available, HLA class I and class II types were obtained from metadata supplied by the sample provider rather than from assay-based typing. The samples were drawn from the first 160 participants of the ongoing ImmuneRACE study and from over 950 subjects provided by 6 global collaborators. Subjects who had been exposed to COVID-19, were actively infected with it, or had recovered from it provided the deeply sampled blood TCRbeta repertoires that made up the dataset. The prospective study material was composed of cDNA or gDNA derived from T cells, B-cell-depleted T cells, or PBMCs. Sample metadata almost always included a de-identified subject ID, COVID-19 status, age in years and sex.

The paper's findings and limits, for the study overall: How much clinical and demographic metadata was included differed by source and by participant, and the metadata was provided uncurated.

Notes on this clone: It has no known antigen specificity. The sample holds no much larger clone one base away, and base qualities are not on file.

From the cysteine through the phenylalanine, the CDR3 covers 17 amino acids. Only the CDR3 DNA stays, 51 bases, in frame from base 1. Trimming takes 7 bases off V and 5 bases off J; junction bases not matched to a gene: 14. Taken from the germline V gene, the CDR1 and CDR2 loops are SGHNT and YENEEA. A second Seattle source provided samples from volunteer blood donors who had recovered from COVID-19. Whole blood was collected in K2EDTA tubes by collaborating institutions according to the institutions' own protocols. For TCRbeta analysis, collaborators shipped samples as frozen whole blood, isolated PBMCs, or DNA extracted from either of those sample types. The immunoSEQ Assay, a bias-controlled multiplex PCR, was used to amplify TCRbeta CDR3 regions from genomic DNA. Concerning the study's data processing: The number of nucleated cells in each sample was estimated from the amplification of reference gene primers within the assay. To quantify the absolute abundance of each unique TCRbeta CDR3 rearrangement, sequence reads were collapsed and filtered. For each sample, productive Simpson clonality was calculated as the square root of Simpson's diversity index over productive rearrangements. Drawn from immuneACCESS, this table holds only the in-frame rearrangements with V and J called that TCRdb kept. Clones are partly lost; checked studies trace under half to an unresolved V gene and leave the rest unexplained. Clone size and the V and J calls come from that table; the DNA yielded D and trimming. This sample has hundreds of thousands of clones in its table, and 85% to 90% of those were observed once. Of the sample, 0.99% is held by the ten largest clones.

The receptor's source is a woman in her 40s who had recovered from COVID-19. The receptor chain draws on TRBV11-3 and TRBJ2-1; the junction holds 10 bases that match TRBD1. Sequencing was carried out using peripheral blood. The sequence in DNA is TGTGCCAGCAAGCCTCGAGGGGGACAGGGGTCCGACAATGAGCAGTTCTTC. It translates as CASKPRGGQGSDNEQFF.